The 21 T cell receptor beta chains below come from one sample, sequenced in a study of chemoradiotherapy in HPV16-positive cancers (dated by TCRdb to about 2022). The library was prepared using the immunoSEQ multiplex PCR assay. The table was pulled from immuneACCESS by TCRdb, which kept in-frame rearrangements only. Such tables lose some clones; where checked, under half of the loss comes from unresolved V genes, and the rest has no known cause. In this sample the table shows some 25,000 clones, roughly 94% of which occur a single time. Jointly, the top ten make up roughly 2.5% of the sample. Sampling was done from a patient who underwent chemoradiotherapy. These receptors came from a human donor with HPV-associated anogenital cancer.

The table lists this clone with a count of one. The chain joins TRBV4-3 to TRBJ2-2; no firm D call. Germline V lookup: CDR1 LGHNA, CDR2 YSLEER. Trimming cost V 0 bases and J 6 bases, with 14 bases left between them. The CDR3 loop spans 16 amino acids. The CDR3 DNA follows: TGCGCCAGCAGCCAAGAAGTAGAGTTGATGGCCGGGGAGCTGTTTTTT. This encodes CASSQEVELMAGELFF.

V gene TRBV28 combines with J gene TRBJ1-1; possible D gene TRBD1, 6 bases. Germline CDR1 reads MDHEN; CDR2 reads SYDVKM. The CDR3 covers 13 residues. Deletions cut 3 bases from V and 10 bases from J, with 15 bases between. CDR3 coding DNA: TGTGCCAGCAGTTTCGGGACACTTTCAGGAGCTTTCTTT. Its translation: CASSFGTLSGAFF.

The gene calls are TRBV13 and TRBJ2-5; TRBD2 matches at 10 bases. Losses at the gene ends were 1 base for V and 2 bases for J; bases not matched to a gene: 7. Per the germline V gene, CDR1 is PRHDT and CDR2 is FYEKMQ (reference sequence). The CDR3 runs 17 residues. The CDR3 coding sequence is TGTGCCAGCAGCTTAGAGCGGGGGGGCTTGTTGCAAGAGACCCAGTACTTC. This encodes CASSLERGGLLQETQYF.

In this sample, this clone turned up once. The chain has TRBV6-5 and TRBJ1-6; D not resolved. The V and J ends lost 0 bases and 9 bases respectively, with 9 bases between them. This CDR3 is built from 14 residues. CDR1 is MNHEY and CDR2 is SVGAGI in the germline V gene. CDR3 protein: CASSYSTQTSPLHF. CDR3 bases: TGTGCCAGCAGTTACTCCACCCAAACTTCACCCCTCCACTTT.

The chain joins TRBV6-5 to TRBJ2-1; D is ambiguous. The CDR3 is 14 amino acids. Germline CDR1 MNHEY, CDR2 SVGAGI. Trimming removed 8 bases from V and 4 bases from J, with 15 bases in between. The chain's CDR3 is CASRIGNTYNEQFF. The CDR3 region has the DNA TGTGCCAGCCGTATAGGAAACACTTACAATGAGCAGTTCTTC.

This CDR3 reads CASSYSYGSYNEQFF. The CDR3 DNA reads TGTGCCAGCAGTTACTCGTACGGCTCCTACAATGAGCAGTTCTTC. The chain uses TRBV6-5 and TRBJ2-1; D gene unclear. Per germline, CDR1 MNHEY and CDR2 SVGAGI. CDR3 length: 15 amino acids. V was clipped by 0 bases and J by 0 bases, with 6 bases between them.

In nucleotides, the CDR3 is TGCGCCAGCTGTTCTGAGGGACTGACGAACACTGAAGCTTTCTTT. Amino acids: CASCSEGLTNTEAFF. V is TRBV5-1 and J is TRBJ1-1, with D perhaps matching TRBD1 (5 bases). The CDR3 extends over 15 amino acids. Germline V gene sequence: CDR1 SGHRS, CDR2 YFSETQ. V was cut by 7 bases and J by 1 base, with 17 bases left in between.

The V call is TRBV21-1, the J call TRBJ2-5; the listed D gene, TRBD2, was not tested against the DNA. TRBV21-1 is listed as a pseudogene. The CDR3 is made up of 16 amino acids. Written as DNA, the CDR3 is TGTGCCAGCAGCAAAGTAGGGCCAGACTATCAAGAGACCCAGTACTTC. This sequence encodes CASSKVGPDYQETQYF.

This clone was counted once. The chain uses TRBV6-5 and TRBJ2-3; D gene ambiguous. CDR3 length: 14 amino acids. Trimming shortened V by 4 bases and J by 0 bases, and 8 bases separated the two germline ends. The germline CDR1 and CDR2 sequences are MNHEY and SVGAGI. The CDR3 DNA is TGTGCCAGCAGTTCCAGGTTTAGCACAGATACGCAGTATTTT. It is translated as CASSSRFSTDTQYF.

The chain uses TRBV6-5 and TRBJ1-1; TRBD1 might be the D (6 bases). The germline V gene encodes CDR1 MNHEY and CDR2 SVGAGI. The CDR3 sequence is 15 residues long. V was cut by 8 bases and J by 3 bases, with 19 bases left in between. DNA for the CDR3: TGTGCCAGCTCTAGGGAGGGGAACAGGGACACTGAAGCTTTCTTT. Protein sequence: CASSREGNRDTEAFF.

V usage is TRBV5-1 and J usage is TRBJ1-3; no reliable D call. Germline-derived CDR1 and CDR2 are SGHRS and YFSETQ. The CDR3 loop spans 16 amino acids. Trimming took off 1 base at V and 0 bases at J, with 11 bases between the two ends. CDR3 nucleotide sequence: TGCGCCAGCAGCTTGTTGTCATACGGCTCTGGAAACACCATATATTTT. Translated: CASSLLSYGSGNTIYF.

The chain joins TRBV28 to TRBJ1-2; 12 bases match TRBD1. CDR1 is MDHEN and CDR2 is SYDVKM in the germline V gene. CDR3 length: 15 amino acids. The ends lost 5 bases at V and 6 bases at J; junction bases unmatched: 7. The CDR3 spells CASSTGQGAIDGYTF. The CDR3 nucleotides read TGTGCCAGCAGTACGGGACAGGGGGCTATTGATGGCTACACCTTC.

The CDR3 DNA follows: TGTGCCAGCAGCCGCGACATAATAAAGGGACAGGGCGCAGCCTACGAGCAGTACTTC. It codes for CASSRDIIKGQGAAYEQYF. This chain joins TRBV7-9 and TRBJ2-7; 9 nucleotides agree with TRBD1. CDR1 and CDR2 from the germline V gene are SEHNR and FQNEAQ (reference sequence). The J segment lost 2 bases and the V segment lost 5 bases, leaving 19 bases of the junction unmatched. There are 19 residues in the CDR3.

The V gene is TRBV7-9, the J gene TRBJ2-1; possible D gene TRBD2, 7 bases. The ends were cut back, 0 bases at V and 2 bases at J, with 11 bases in the middle. The CDR3 loop spans 16 amino acids. Germline loops: CDR1 SEHNR, CDR2 FQNEAQ (reference sequence). The CDR3 here is CASSLAGGAAYNEQFF. DNA for the CDR3: TGTGCCAGCAGCTTAGCGGGGGGGGCGGCCTACAATGAGCAGTTCTTC.

The chain joins TRBV9 to TRBJ2-5; 10 nucleotides line up with TRBD1. The CDR3 totals 15 residues. Trimming at V came to 4 bases and at J to 1 base, leaving 4 bases not matched to a gene. Germline V gene data show CDR1 as SGDLS and CDR2 as YYNGEE. CDR3 in DNA: TGTGCCAGCAGCTTGAGGACAGGGGGCCAAGAGACCCAGTACTTC. It codes for CASSLRTGGQETQYF.

The J gene is TRBJ2-1, the V gene TRBV29-1; D gene ambiguous. Trimming pared 8 bases from V and 3 bases from J, leaving 14 bases between. Germline CDR1 and CDR2: SQVTM and ANQGSEA. The CDR3 contains 13 residues. The chain's CDR3 is CSPLVGLYNEQFF. CDR3 bases: TGCAGCCCCCTTGTTGGTCTCTACAATGAGCAGTTCTTC.

This rearrangement joins TRBV5-1 to TRBJ2-4; no definite D call. Germline assignment: CDR1 SGHRS and CDR2 YFSETQ. The V end lost 2 bases, the J end lost 0 bases, and 12 bases lay between the germline ends. The CDR3 is made up of 16 amino acids. The CDR3 DNA reads as TGCGCCAGCAGCTTAAACGATGGGGTAGCCAAAAACATTCAGTACTTC. Its translation: CASSLNDGVAKNIQYF.

J is TRBJ1-2 and V is TRBV19; no firm D call. The V gene lost 5 bases and the J gene lost 2 bases, with 12 bases spanning the gap. This CDR3 is 14 amino acids long. The germline gives CDR1 LNHDA, CDR2 SQIVND (reference sequence). The CDR3 DNA follows: TGTGCCAGTAGTCCCAGGACTCAAAACTATGGCTACACCTTC. It is translated as CASSPRTQNYGYTF.

The CDR3 DNA sequence: TGTGCCAGCAGTCTAGGGATGAACACCATATATTTT. This sequence encodes CASSLGMNTIYF. The rearrangement links TRBV28 to TRBJ1-3; no clear D gene. The CDR3 has 12 amino acids. CDR1 is MDHEN and CDR2 is SYDVKM in the germline V gene. Between the trimmed V and J ends, which lost 5 bases and 7 bases, there was a span of 9 bases.

V and J are TRBV5-1 and TRBJ1-2; no clear D. V gave up 2 bases and J gave up 8 bases, with 16 bases separating them. Germline V gives CDR1 SGHRS, CDR2 YFSETQ. This CDR3 is built from 14 residues. Here the CDR3 reads CASSFNLGGMGYTF. The CDR3 DNA is TGCGCCAGCAGCTTTAACCTTGGTGGGATGGGCTACACCTTC.

The rearrangement links TRBV18 to TRBJ1-1, with D tentatively TRBD1 (5 bases). This CDR3 has 16 residues. CDR1 is KGHSH, CDR2 LQKENI, per germline. V gave up 6 bases and J gave up 1 base, with 18 bases separating them. This chain's CDR3 is CASSRRSGQGNTEAFF. The CDR3, as DNA: TGTGCCAGCTCTAGGAGGTCGGGGCAGGGGAACACTGAAGCTTTCTTT.